This T cell receptor beta chain was sequenced for a study of blood T cell repertoires in COVID-19. For the study at large: Whether acute or convalescent, the COVID-19 samples came from the United States, Italy and Spain.

CDR1 and CDR2 (germline): MGHRA, YSYEKL. CDR3 length equals 14 residues. Between the trimmed V and J ends, which lost 0 bases and 6 bases, there was a span of 12 bases. Measured with immunoSEQ multiplex PCR; TCRdb has only the in-frame clones, and not every one. The sample lists around 200,000 clones, approximately 86% occurring once. The J gene is TRBJ2-7, the V gene TRBV4-1; maybe TRBD1 (6 bases). The origin of this receptor is a man aged 35 to 55 with active or convalescent COVID-19. Sequenced material: peripheral blood. CDR3 nucleotides: TGCGCCAGCAGCCAAGAAGGGACACTCTTCGAGCAGTACTTC. Translating it yields CASSQEGTLFEQYF.